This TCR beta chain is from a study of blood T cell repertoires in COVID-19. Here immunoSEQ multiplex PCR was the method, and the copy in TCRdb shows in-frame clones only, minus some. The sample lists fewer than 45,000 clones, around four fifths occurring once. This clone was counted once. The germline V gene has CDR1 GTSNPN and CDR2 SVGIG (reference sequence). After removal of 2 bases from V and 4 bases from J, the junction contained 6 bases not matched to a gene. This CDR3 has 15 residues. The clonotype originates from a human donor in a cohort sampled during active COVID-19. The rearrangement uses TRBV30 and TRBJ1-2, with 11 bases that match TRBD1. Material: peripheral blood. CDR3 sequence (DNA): TGTGCCTGGAGTTTCCGGGACAGGGGGACCTATGGCTACACCTTC. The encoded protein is CAWSFRDRGTYGYTF.